A selection of T cell receptor beta chains follows, all from one sample in a study of cytomegalovirus exposure and HLA in healthy donors. Data came from immunoSEQ multiplex PCR; TCRdb stores just in-frame clones and leaves some out. The table includes 150,000 to 200,000 clones, roughly 88% detected once. Input material: PBMCs. Every receptor here comes from a boy between 2 and 15 years old in good health and CMV-seronegative. Each CDR3 is given with its conserved first and last residue. D genes are given only for firm matches. Part of the rows lack a size; the others show once, few, many or a class for expanded clones.

clone_size: .; v_call: TRBV10-2; d_call: TRBD2; j_call: TRBJ2-7; cdr3_nt: TGCGCCAGCAAGGAGACTAGCGGGAGGCCTTCTCCCTCCTACGAGCAGTACTTC; cdr3_aa: CASKETSGRPSPSYEQYF
clone_size: once; v_call: TRBV2; d_call: TRBD1; j_call: TRBJ2-2; cdr3_nt: TGTGCCAGCAGGCAGGGGGCAACCGGGGAGCTGTTTTTT; cdr3_aa: CASRQGATGELFF
clone_size: .; v_call: TRBV7-2; d_call: .; j_call: TRBJ2-6; cdr3_nt: TGTGCCAGCAGCTTAGGGGGGGTCTCGGCCGGGGCCAACGTCCTGACTTTC; cdr3_aa: CASSLGGVSAGANVLTF
clone_size: .; v_call: TRBV4-3; d_call: .; j_call: TRBJ2-5; cdr3_nt: TGCGCCAGCAGCCAAGACATAGCGGATCAAGAGACCCAGTACTTC; cdr3_aa: CASSQDIADQETQYF
clone_size: .; v_call: TRBV18; d_call: TRBD1; j_call: TRBJ1-1; cdr3_nt: TGTGCCAGCTCACCAGACAGGGAGAACACTGAAGCTTTCTTT; cdr3_aa: CASSPDRENTEAFF
clone_size: once; v_call: TRBV25-1; d_call: TRBD1; j_call: TRBJ1-2; cdr3_nt: TGTGCCAGCAGTGCGCCGGGACAGGGGAGGGGCTACACCTTC; cdr3_aa: CASSAPGQGRGYTF
clone_size: .; v_call: TRBV4-3; d_call: .; j_call: TRBJ1-2; cdr3_nt: TGCGCCAGCAGCCAAGTTTGGTCCACGGAACAGGGCTATGGCTACACCTTC; cdr3_aa: CASSQVWSTEQGYGYTF
clone_size: once; v_call: TRBV25-1; d_call: .; j_call: TRBJ2-3; cdr3_nt: TGTGCCAGCAGTGATCCAGTCAGGGGTCGGACAGATACGCAGTATTTT; cdr3_aa: CASSDPVRGRTDTQYF
clone_size: .; v_call: TRBV10-3; d_call: .; j_call: TRBJ1-1; cdr3_nt: TGTGCCATCAGTGACCGGGCCGCCGGCAGGGCTGAAGCTTTCTTT; cdr3_aa: CAISDRAAGRAEAFF
clone_size: .; v_call: TRBV30; d_call: .; j_call: TRBJ2-7; cdr3_nt: TGTGCCTGGAGTCTGGACAGACCCTACGAGCAGTACTTC; cdr3_aa: CAWSLDRPYEQYF
clone_size: .; v_call: TRBV10-3; d_call: TRBD2; j_call: TRBJ2-3; cdr3_nt: TGTGCCTTGGCTAGCGGGGGCCCCACAGATACGCAGTATTTT; cdr3_aa: CALASGGPTDTQYF
clone_size: .; v_call: TRBV9; d_call: TRBD1; j_call: TRBJ1-2; cdr3_nt: TGTGCCAGCAGCACCCAAGGGACAGGGGGCAGGTATGGCTACACCTTC; cdr3_aa: CASSTQGTGGRYGYTF
clone_size: .; v_call: TRBV7-2; d_call: TRBD2; j_call: TRBJ2-1; cdr3_nt: TGTGCCAGCAGCTTGAAGCGGGAGGGTTACAATGAGCAGTTCTTC; cdr3_aa: CASSLKREGYNEQFF
clone_size: .; v_call: TRBV6-5; d_call: TRBD1; j_call: TRBJ1-6; cdr3_nt: TGTGCCAGCAGACAGGGGTCCTATAATTCACCCCTCCACTTT; cdr3_aa: CASRQGSYNSPLHF
clone_size: .; v_call: TRBV5-1; d_call: TRBD1; j_call: TRBJ1-1; cdr3_nt: TGCGCCAGCAGCTCAACGACAGGGGATTGGGCTGAAGCTTTCTTT; cdr3_aa: CASSSTTGDWAEAFF
clone_size: .; v_call: TRBV5-1; d_call: .; j_call: TRBJ1-1; cdr3_nt: TGCGCCAGCAATCCCGGGGAGGGGCGGGGGAACACTGAAGCTTTCTTT; cdr3_aa: CASNPGEGRGNTEAFF
clone_size: .; v_call: TRBV7-9; d_call: TRBD1; j_call: TRBJ2-1; cdr3_nt: TGTGCCAGCAGCTTCGGCCCCCCCGGGACAGGGAGGAATGAGCAGTTCTTC; cdr3_aa: CASSFGPPGTGRNEQFF
clone_size: .; v_call: TRBV11-2; d_call: TRBD1; j_call: TRBJ2-1; cdr3_nt: TGTGCCAGCAGTTTGAGACAGGGGCCTGAGCAGTTCTTC; cdr3_aa: CASSLRQGPEQFF
clone_size: .; v_call: TRBV5-6; d_call: TRBD1; j_call: TRBJ1-1; cdr3_nt: TGTGCCAGCACAACAGGGGGGTTTTATACTGAAGCTTTCTTT; cdr3_aa: CASTTGGFYTEAFF
clone_size: once; v_call: TRBV5-5; d_call: .; j_call: TRBJ1-1; cdr3_nt: TGTGCCAGCAGCTCGAGCAAAATAAACACTGAAGCTTTCTTT; cdr3_aa: CASSSSKINTEAFF
clone_size: .; v_call: TRBV7-2; d_call: .; j_call: TRBJ1-1; cdr3_nt: TGTGCCAGCAGCTTAACGTGGGGAGGCACTGAAGCTTTCTTT; cdr3_aa: CASSLTWGGTEAFF
clone_size: .; v_call: TRBV18; d_call: .; j_call: TRBJ2-2; cdr3_nt: TGTGCCAGCTCACCAAGGGACACCTCACGGGGAACGACCGGGGAGCTGTTTTTT; cdr3_aa: CASSPRDTSRGTTGELFF
clone_size: few; v_call: TRBV18; d_call: TRBD2; j_call: TRBJ2-1; cdr3_nt: TGTGCCAGCTCATCCGGGACTAGCGGGAGAAGGTTGAATGAGCAGTTCTTC; cdr3_aa: CASSSGTSGRRLNEQFF
clone_size: .; v_call: TRBV7-2; d_call: TRBD2; j_call: TRBJ2-7; cdr3_nt: TGTGCCAGCAGCTTATCCCCTCTAGCGGGAGGGTACGAGCAGTACTTC; cdr3_aa: CASSLSPLAGGYEQYF
clone_size: once; v_call: TRBV7-2; d_call: .; j_call: TRBJ1-2; cdr3_nt: TGTGCCAGCAGCTTAGCGTCGGACAGATACTACACCTTC; cdr3_aa: CASSLASDRYYTF
clone_size: few; v_call: TRBV5-5; d_call: TRBD2; j_call: TRBJ2-5; cdr3_nt: TGTGCCAGCAGCTTGGGGACTAGCGGGGGGTATCAAGAGACCCAGTACTTC; cdr3_aa: CASSLGTSGGYQETQYF
clone_size: .; v_call: TRBV6-6; d_call: .; j_call: TRBJ1-1; cdr3_nt: TGTGCCAGCAGTCTCAGGGCTAGCACTGAAGCTTTCTTT; cdr3_aa: CASSLRASTEAFF
clone_size: once; v_call: TRBV25-1; d_call: .; j_call: TRBJ1-1; cdr3_nt: TGTGCCAGCAGTGCGCCCATGGAGACTGAAGCTTTCTTT; cdr3_aa: CASSAPMETEAFF
clone_size: .; v_call: TRBV7-9; d_call: .; j_call: TRBJ1-1; cdr3_nt: TGTGCCAGCAGCCCGACCGGGGGGGACACTGAAGCTTTCTTT; cdr3_aa: CASSPTGGDTEAFF
clone_size: once; v_call: TRBV6-6; d_call: TRBD2; j_call: TRBJ2-3; cdr3_nt: TGTGCCAGCAGTCCTCGGGGGGGCACAGATACGCAGTATTTT; cdr3_aa: CASSPRGGTDTQYF
clone_size: .; v_call: TRBV4-1; d_call: TRBD2; j_call: TRBJ2-1; cdr3_nt: TGCGCCAGCCGCCTCCTAGCGGGAGGCTCTTACAATGAGCAGTTCTTC; cdr3_aa: CASRLLAGGSYNEQFF
clone_size: .; v_call: TRBV5-4; d_call: .; j_call: TRBJ1-6; cdr3_nt: TGTGCCACGACCTTACAGGGAGAAAATTCACCCCTCCACTTT; cdr3_aa: CATTLQGENSPLHF
clone_size: .; v_call: TRBV6-5; d_call: TRBD1; j_call: TRBJ1-1; cdr3_nt: TGTGCCAGCAAAGACAGGGGACGAGTGAACACTGAAGCTTTCTTT; cdr3_aa: CASKDRGRVNTEAFF
clone_size: .; v_call: TRBV5-4; d_call: TRBD1; j_call: TRBJ2-5; cdr3_nt: TGTGCCAGCAGCTTCCGACAGGGGCAAGAGACCCAGTACTTC; cdr3_aa: CASSFRQGQETQYF
clone_size: .; v_call: TRBV29-1; d_call: .; j_call: TRBJ1-3; cdr3_nt: TGCAGCGCCTACCAGGGCGGCACAAAGGCGGGAAACACCATATATTTT; cdr3_aa: CSAYQGGTKAGNTIYF